The 5 T cell receptor beta chains below come from one sample, sequenced in a study of cytomegalovirus exposure and HLA in healthy donors. 13 Jbeta primers and 60 Vbeta primers were used for the PCR. Profiling relied on immunoSEQ multiplex PCR, and the TCRdb table lists in-frame clones only, not all of them. This table has roughly 130,000 clones, around 79% appearing once. The sample was PBMCs. These receptors were taken from a middle-aged woman in good health and CMV-seropositive.

V is TRBV13 and J is TRBJ1-1; TRBD1 matches at 8 bases. V lost 7 bases, J lost 7 bases, and 8 bases stayed unmatched. From germline, CDR1 is PRHDT and CDR2 FYEKMQ (reference sequence). This CDR3 has 13 amino acids. This chain's CDR3 is CASINRGIGEAFF. The CDR3 region has the DNA TGTGCCAGCATTAACAGGGGGATCGGTGAAGCTTTCTTT.

The V call is TRBV7-6, the J call TRBJ1-2; D gene unclear. Looked up from germline, CDR1 is SGHVS and CDR2 is FNYEAQ. V lost 1 base to trimming and J lost 8 bases, with 17 bases between them. The length of the CDR3 is 15 residues. The CDR3 coding sequence is TGTGCCAGCAGCTTAGGTACGGAAGGGAGTTCAGGCTACACCTTC. This gives the protein CASSLGTEGSSGYTF.

In its sample, this clone was seen a few times. The chain combines TRBV5-6 with TRBJ1-2; possible D gene TRBD1, 5 bases. V was shortened by 4 bases and J by 4 bases, with 17 bases between the two germline ends. The CDR3 contains 15 residues. Germline CDR1 SGHDT, CDR2 YYEEEE. CDR3 sequence (DNA): TGTGCCAGCAGCCGAGATGGGGGGAAGGCCTATGGCTACACCTTC. This codes for CASSRDGGKAYGYTF.

V and J are TRBV6-9 and TRBJ2-6, with D possibly TRBD1 on 6 matching bases. CDR1 and CDR2 from the germline V gene are MNHGY and SVAAGI. The CDR3 runs to 19 residues. Trimming shortened V by 7 bases and J by 0 bases, and 22 bases separated the two germline ends. The CDR3 nucleotides read TGTGCCAGCAACATCGACTCCTTGACAGGAAACTCTGGGGCCAACGTCCTGACTTTC. Its translation is CASNIDSLTGNSGANVLTF.

The V call is TRBV7-9, the J call TRBJ1-5, with 7 bases fitting TRBD1. V shed 4 bases and J 1 base; nucleotides not matched to a gene: 7. CDR1 SEHNR and CDR2 FQNEAQ come from the germline V gene (reference sequence). This CDR3 has 16 residues. CDR3 protein: CASSSKQGPSNQPQHF. DNA of the CDR3: TGTGCCAGCAGCTCCAAACAGGGGCCCAGCAATCAGCCCCAGCATTTT.